The 26 T cell receptor beta chains below all came from one sample that was sequenced in a study of T cell responses to AZD1222 COVID-19 vaccine (TCRdb year 2021). The sample's time point label is to be understood as: baseline before first vaccination. The sample's treatment or condition label, decoded: meningococcal conjugate vaccine given as trial control. The library relied on the immunoSEQ multiplex PCR assay. Entries here come from immuneACCESS through TCRdb and include only in-frame sequences with V and J called. Some clones fail to appear in such tables; in the studies checked, an unresolved V gene covers under half of the shortfall, and the cause of the remainder is unknown. The sample table holds about 83,000 clones, of which over 75% were seen once. In total, the top ten clones hold roughly 4.7% of the sample. Source: peripheral blood, taken on day 0 of MenACWY control vaccination. These receptors were collected from an adult in good health.

The CDR3 reads CARSQVMRAKINQPQHF. CDR3 bases: TGTGCCAGAAGCCAAGTTATGCGGGCCAAAATCAATCAGCCCCAGCATTTT. The chain uses TRBV7-5 and TRBJ1-5. TRBV7-5 is designated a pseudogene. The CDR3 is made up of 17 amino acids.

The sample holds one count of this clone. The chain recombines TRBV6-6 with TRBJ1-1; no reliable D call. The germline gives CDR1 MNHNY, CDR2 SVGAGI (reference sequence). CDR3 length equals 14 residues. The germline V and J ends were trimmed by 0 bases and 7 bases, with 12 bases remaining between them. The CDR3, as DNA: TGTGCCAGCAGTTACTCTCGCGGGAGCCTTGAAGCTTTCTTT. It specifies CASSYSRGSLEAFF.

A remark on this clone: The germline gene is not matched at one end of the junction; a read error may be the cause. J is TRBJ2-7 and V is TRBV6-2 or TRBV6-3, with TRBD1 matching 10 bases. Germline V gene data show CDR1 as MNHEY and CDR2 as SVGEGT. This CDR3 is 15 amino acids long. The CDR3 here is CASSDSGTGEYEQYF. The CDR3 DNA sequence: TGTGCCAGCAGTGACTCCGGGACAGGGGAGTACGAGCAGTACTTC.

The rearrangement links TRBV27 to TRBJ1-5; 7 bases line up with TRBD1. The CDR3 is 15 amino acids. Germline loops: CDR1 MNHEY, CDR2 SMNVEV (reference sequence). Trimming at V came to 1 base and at J to 6 bases, leaving 6 bases not matched to a gene. The DNA for the CDR3 is TGTGCCAGCAGTTTATTAGGGGGCGTGGGTCAGCCCCAGCATTTT. This encodes CASSLLGGVGQPQHF.

The gene calls are TRBV6-5 and TRBJ1-1; D uncertain. The germline V and J ends were trimmed by 1 base and 3 bases, with 12 bases remaining between them. Per germline, CDR1 MNHEY and CDR2 SVGAGI. The CDR3 has 15 residues. The CDR3 loop is CASSYWRDGDTEAFF. The CDR3, as DNA: TGTGCCAGCAGTTACTGGAGGGATGGTGACACTGAAGCTTTCTTT.

This rearrangement joins TRBV28 to TRBJ1-4; no reliable D call. The V end lost 10 bases, the J end lost 4 bases, and 19 bases lay between the germline ends. This CDR3 is built from 15 residues. Germline V gene lookup returns CDR1 MDHEN and CDR2 SYDVKM. The CDR3 here is CATRTPQKFNEKLFF. As DNA, the CDR3 is TGTGCCACCCGAACGCCCCAAAAATTTAATGAAAAACTGTTTTTT.

The chain is built from TRBV7-6 and TRBJ1-6; D gene unclear. Germline-derived CDR1 and CDR2 are SGHVS and FNYEAQ. V lost 5 bases to trimming and J lost 0 bases, with 11 bases between them. This CDR3 is 16 amino acids long. CDR3 DNA sequence: TGTGCCAGCAGCCGTGGAGGAACCTCCTATAATTCACCCCTCCACTTT. This translates into CASSRGGTSYNSPLHF.

The genes are TRBV11-3 and TRBJ2-5; no definite D call. V shed 5 bases and J shed 5 bases, with 12 bases lying between them. The CDR3 runs 13 residues. In germline, CDR1 is SGHNT, CDR2 YENEEA. In DNA, the CDR3 is TGTGCCAGCAGCAGTAATCGCCTGGAGACCCAGTACTTC. This gives the protein CASSSNRLETQYF.

The V gene is TRBV10-1, the J gene TRBJ1-1, with 8 bases fitting TRBD1. Trimming cost V 2 bases and J 10 bases; bases outside gene matches: 9. The CDR3 runs to 14 residues. In germline, CDR1 is WNHNN, CDR2 SYGVQD (reference sequence). The CDR3 is CASSEVSTGQGAFF. The CDR3 DNA follows: TGCGCCAGCAGTGAGGTCTCGACAGGACAGGGAGCTTTCTTT.

The chain employs TRBV27 and TRBJ2-5; D unresolved. This CDR3 is 16 amino acids long. Germline V gene data show CDR1 as MNHEY and CDR2 as SMNVEV (reference sequence). Trimming took 6 bases from V and 0 from J, leaving 17 bases between them. CDR3 amino acids: CASSPHSSENQETQYF. The CDR3 bases are TGTGCCAGCAGCCCACACAGCTCAGAGAACCAAGAGACCCAGTACTTC.

The V call is TRBV18, the J call TRBJ2-1; D is uncertain. This CDR3 spans 11 amino acids. The V gene's germline CDR1 is KGHSH and CDR2 LQKENI. Trimming cost V 6 bases and J 8 bases, with 8 bases left between them. CDR3 bases: TGTGCCAGCTCGTACAGAGATGAGCAGTTCTTC. Translating it yields CASSYRDEQFF.

CDR3 loop: CASSYLPTGNTIYF. CDR3 nucleotides: TGTGCCAGCAGTTACCTACCCACTGGAAACACCATATATTTT. The rearrangement links TRBV6-2 or TRBV6-3 to TRBJ1-3; D is ambiguous. The CDR3 spans 14 residues. V lost 2 bases, J lost 2 bases, and 7 bases lay in between. Germline V gene sequence: CDR1 MNHEY, CDR2 SVGEGT.

The DNA for the CDR3 is TGTGCCACCAGCGCCGGACGGGATTTGGTCACTGAAGCTTTCTTT. This codes for CATSAGRDLVTEAFF. The chain uses TRBV15 and TRBJ1-1; D is undetermined. CDR3 length equals 15 residues. Trimming shortened V by 5 bases and J by 4 bases, and 17 bases separated the two germline ends. Germline values: CDR1 LNHNV, CDR2 YYDKDF (reference sequence).

The chain is built from TRBV28 and TRBJ2-7; 8 nucleotides line up with TRBD2. Looked up from germline, CDR1 is MDHEN and CDR2 is SYDVKM. J gave up 4 bases and V 3 bases, and 8 bases lay outside the gene matches. CDR3 length equals 15 residues. This CDR3 is CASSFLAGLNYEQYF. The DNA of the CDR3 is TGTGCCAGCAGTTTTCTAGCGGGCTTAAATTACGAGCAGTACTTC.

The chain links TRBV12-3 or TRBV12-4 to TRBJ1-2; TRBD1 agrees at 7 bases. The CDR3 length is 13 residues. V lost 7 bases, J lost 4 bases, and 6 bases stayed unmatched. The CDR3 DNA reads TGTGCCAGCAAAAACGGGACAGCCTATGGCTACACCTTC. This translates into CASKNGTAYGYTF.

This chain connects TRBV6-2 or TRBV6-3 to TRBJ2-1; 12 bases align to TRBD2. Germline V gives CDR1 MNHEY, CDR2 SVGEGT. This CDR3 spans 17 amino acids. The trim removed 6 bases at V and 8 bases at J, leaving 14 bases unmatched. DNA of the CDR3: TGTGCCAGCAGCCTACAACCTCCTAGCGGGAGGGCCCATGAGCAGTTCTTC. Protein sequence: CASSLQPPSGRAHEQFF.

V usage is TRBV5-1 and J usage is TRBJ2-3; D gene unclear. V lost 4 bases and J 1 base, leaving 7 bases between the germline ends. This CDR3 comprises 13 residues. Germline V gives CDR1 SGHRS, CDR2 YFSETQ. CDR3 sequence (DNA): TGCGCCAGCAGCCCGCAGGGCACAGATACGCAGTATTTT. Protein product: CASSPQGTDTQYF.

The chain joins TRBV7-3 to TRBJ2-1, with D possibly called TRBD1 or TRBD2 (5 bases each). The CDR3 has 13 amino acids. In germline, CDR1 is SGHTA, CDR2 FQGTGA. Deletions cut 4 bases from V and 5 bases from J, with 9 bases between. The DNA for the CDR3 is TGTGCCAGCAGCTCTCAGGGAGACAATGAGCAGTTCTTC. Amino acid sequence: CASSSQGDNEQFF.

The chain combines TRBV7-3 with TRBJ1-2, with TRBD1 identical over 8 bases. V trimming: 5 bases; J trimming: 4 bases; junction bases outside the gene matches: 3. This CDR3 is 13 amino acids long. CDR1 SGHTA and CDR2 FQGTGA come from the germline V gene. The CDR3 bases are TGTGCCAGCAGCCCAGGGGGCAGCTATGGCTACACCTTC. Translated: CASSPGGSYGYTF.

V usage is TRBV27 and J usage is TRBJ1-4, with a tentative D call TRBD1 (5 bases). Trimming left V 2 bases short and J 0 bases short, with 7 bases between. The germline V gene encodes CDR1 MNHEY and CDR2 SMNVEV (reference sequence). This CDR3 is built from 15 residues. The CDR3 coding sequence is TGTGCCAGCAGTTTAGGGACTGCAACTAATGAAAAACTGTTTTTT. It codes for CASSLGTATNEKLFF.

This chain connects TRBV11-2 to TRBJ1-3; a weak D match, TRBD1 (6 bases). The CDR3 spans 14 residues. The germline V and J ends were trimmed by 7 bases and 1 base, with 11 bases remaining between them. Germline V gives CDR1 SGHAT, CDR2 FQNNGV. The CDR3: CASNKRGSGNTIYF. The CDR3 DNA follows: TGTGCCAGCAACAAAAGGGGGTCTGGAAACACCATATATTTT.

The chain has TRBV7-2 and TRBJ1-5, with TRBD1 matching 7 bases. Trimming cost V 4 bases and J 8 bases; bases outside gene matches: 14. Germline CDR1 SGHTA, CDR2 FQGNSA. The CDR3 spans 16 residues. The CDR3 sequence: CASSSRTGTLGEPQHF. CDR3 DNA: TGTGCCAGCAGCTCGCGGACAGGTACTTTGGGAGAGCCCCAGCATTTT.

V is TRBV18 and J is TRBJ2-1; unclear D gene. The CDR3 has 13 amino acids. Trimming stripped 3 bases from V and 10 bases from J, with 13 bases between. CDR1 KGHSH and CDR2 LQKENI come from the germline V gene. The CDR3 coding sequence is TGTGCCAGCTCACCGACTCAGGACCGCGAGCAGTTCTTC. Amino acid sequence: CASSPTQDREQFF.

The chain joins TRBV24-1 to TRBJ2-3, with no clear D. The V end lost 10 bases, the J end lost 1 base, and 20 bases lay between the germline ends. CDR1 is KGHDR, CDR2 SFDVKD, per germline. CDR3 length: 16 amino acids. CDR3 amino acids: CATPSPSRMCTDTQYF. In DNA, the CDR3 is TGTGCCACTCCTTCCCCATCCAGGATGTGCACAGATACGCAGTATTTT.

The chain joins TRBV24-1 to TRBJ2-5; TRBD1 agrees at 7 bases. The junction had 8 bases not matched to a gene; V was cut back by 4 bases and J by 4 bases. Germline V gives CDR1 KGHDR, CDR2 SFDVKD. This CDR3 comprises 15 residues. The CDR3 reads CATSEHRGRVETQYF. The CDR3, as DNA: TGTGCCACCAGTGAACACAGGGGCCGGGTAGAGACCCAGTACTTC.

The chain joins TRBV29-1 to TRBJ2-7; TRBD2 might be the D (5 bases). Trimming removed 6 bases at V and 0 bases at J, with 12 bases between. Germline V gene data show CDR1 as SQVTM and CDR2 as ANQGSEA. The CDR3 totals 13 residues. The DNA for the CDR3 is TGCAGCGTCCCTTTTCGGGGCTCCTACGAGCAGTACTTC. Translated: CSVPFRGSYEQYF.